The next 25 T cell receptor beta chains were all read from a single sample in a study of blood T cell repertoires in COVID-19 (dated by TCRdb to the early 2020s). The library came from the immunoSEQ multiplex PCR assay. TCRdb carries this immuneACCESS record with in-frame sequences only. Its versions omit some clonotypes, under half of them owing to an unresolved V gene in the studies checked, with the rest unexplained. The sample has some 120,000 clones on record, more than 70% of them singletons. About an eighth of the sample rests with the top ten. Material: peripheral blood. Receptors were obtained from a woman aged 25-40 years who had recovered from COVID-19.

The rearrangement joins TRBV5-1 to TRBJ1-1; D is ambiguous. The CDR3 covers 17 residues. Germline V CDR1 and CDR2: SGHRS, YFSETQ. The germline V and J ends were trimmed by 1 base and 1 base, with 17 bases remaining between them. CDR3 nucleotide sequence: TGCGCCAGCAGCTTGCGGTCCTTACGGGGAGGGAACACTGAAGCTTTCTTT. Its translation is CASSLRSLRGGNTEAFF.

The CDR3 DNA reads as TGTGCCAGCAGCTTGCCAAGGGGTACCATAGGCGAGACCCAGTACTTC. The encoded protein is CASSLPRGTIGETQYF. The chain uses TRBV5-6 and TRBJ2-5; tentative D call: TRBD1 (5 bases). V was clipped by 1 base and J by 5 bases, with 18 bases between them. The CDR3 runs to 16 residues. CDR1 is SGHDT, CDR2 YYEEEE, per germline.

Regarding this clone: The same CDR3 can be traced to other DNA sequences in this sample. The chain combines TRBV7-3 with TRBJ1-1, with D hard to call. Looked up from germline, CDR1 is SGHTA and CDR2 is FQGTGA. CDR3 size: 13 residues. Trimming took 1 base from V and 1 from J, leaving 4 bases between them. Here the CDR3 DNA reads TGTGCCAGCAGCTTAAGTCAGAACACTGAAGCTTTCTTT. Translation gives CASSLSQNTEAFF.

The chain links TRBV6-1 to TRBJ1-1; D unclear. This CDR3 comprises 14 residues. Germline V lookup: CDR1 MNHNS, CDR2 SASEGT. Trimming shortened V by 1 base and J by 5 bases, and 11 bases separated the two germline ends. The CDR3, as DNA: TGTGCCAGCAGTGAAGGGGTTTTGAGGACTGAAGCTTTCTTT. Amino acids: CASSEGVLRTEAFF.

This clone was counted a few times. The CDR3 here is CATRGHGSPYTEAFF. CDR3 coding DNA: TGTGCCACCAGGGGGCACGGTAGTCCGTACACTGAAGCTTTCTTT. The V call is TRBV24-1, the J call TRBJ1-1; maybe TRBD1 (5 bases). Germline V CDR1 and CDR2: KGHDR, SFDVKD. This CDR3 spans 15 amino acids. The V end was cut by 7 bases, the J end by 3 bases, with 17 bases between.

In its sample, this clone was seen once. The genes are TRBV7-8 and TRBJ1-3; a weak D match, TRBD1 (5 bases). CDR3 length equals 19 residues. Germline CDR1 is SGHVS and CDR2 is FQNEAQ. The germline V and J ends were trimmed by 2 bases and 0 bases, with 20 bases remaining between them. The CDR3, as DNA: TGTGCCAGCAGCTTATATAATGCAGGGCTAACCAACTCTGGAAACACCATATATTTT. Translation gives CASSLYNAGLTNSGNTIYF. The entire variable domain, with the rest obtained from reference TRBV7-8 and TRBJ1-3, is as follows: GAGVSQSPRYKVAKRGQDVALRCDPISGHVSLFWYQQALGQGPEFLTYFQNEAQLDKSGLPSDRFFAERPEGSVSTLKIQRTQQEDSAVYLCASSLYNAGLTNSGNTIYFGEGSWLTVV.

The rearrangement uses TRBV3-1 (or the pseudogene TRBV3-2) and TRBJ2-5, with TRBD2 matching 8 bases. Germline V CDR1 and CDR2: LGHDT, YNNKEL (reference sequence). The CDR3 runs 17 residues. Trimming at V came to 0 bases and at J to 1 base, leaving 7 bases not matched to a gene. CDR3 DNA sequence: TGTGCCAGCAGCCAAGAGTGGAAGCGGGGGATCCAAGAGACCCAGTACTTC. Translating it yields CASSQEWKRGIQETQYF.

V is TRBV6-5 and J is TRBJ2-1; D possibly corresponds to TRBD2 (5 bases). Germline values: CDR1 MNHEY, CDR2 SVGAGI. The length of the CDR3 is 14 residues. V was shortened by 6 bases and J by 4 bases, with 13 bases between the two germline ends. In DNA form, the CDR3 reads TGTGCCAGCAGCCCCGGGGATACATACAATGAGCAGTTCTTC. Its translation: CASSPGDTYNEQFF.

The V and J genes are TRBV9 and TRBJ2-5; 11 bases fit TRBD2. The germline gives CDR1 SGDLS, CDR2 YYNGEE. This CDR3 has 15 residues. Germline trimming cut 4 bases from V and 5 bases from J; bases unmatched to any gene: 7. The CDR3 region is CASSQLAGAEETQYF. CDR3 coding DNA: TGTGCCAGCAGCCAACTAGCGGGGGCCGAGGAGACCCAGTACTTC.

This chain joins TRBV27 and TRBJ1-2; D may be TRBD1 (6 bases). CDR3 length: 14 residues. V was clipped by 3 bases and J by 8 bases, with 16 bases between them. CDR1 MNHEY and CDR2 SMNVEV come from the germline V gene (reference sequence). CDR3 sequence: CASSFEGGATGYTF. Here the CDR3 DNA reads TGTGCCAGCAGTTTCGAGGGGGGGGCTACGGGCTACACCTTC.

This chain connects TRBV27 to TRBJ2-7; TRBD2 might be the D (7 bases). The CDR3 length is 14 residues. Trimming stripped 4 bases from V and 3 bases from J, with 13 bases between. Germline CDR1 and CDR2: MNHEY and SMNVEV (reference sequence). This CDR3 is CASSSGGGNYEQYF. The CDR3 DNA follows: TGTGCCAGCAGTTCCGGCGGGGGCAACTACGAGCAGTACTTC.

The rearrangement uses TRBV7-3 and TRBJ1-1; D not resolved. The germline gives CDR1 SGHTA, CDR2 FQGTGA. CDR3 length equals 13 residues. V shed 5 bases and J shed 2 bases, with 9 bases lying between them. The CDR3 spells CASSSKYNTEAFF. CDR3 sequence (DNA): TGTGCCAGCAGCAGCAAGTATAACACTGAAGCTTTCTTT.

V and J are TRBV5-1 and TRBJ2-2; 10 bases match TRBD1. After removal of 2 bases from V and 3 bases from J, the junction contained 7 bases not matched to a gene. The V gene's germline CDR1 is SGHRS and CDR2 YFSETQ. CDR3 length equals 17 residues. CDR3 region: CASSFGGTGDYTGELFF. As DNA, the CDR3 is TGCGCCAGCAGCTTCGGCGGGACAGGGGATTACACCGGGGAGCTGTTTTTT.

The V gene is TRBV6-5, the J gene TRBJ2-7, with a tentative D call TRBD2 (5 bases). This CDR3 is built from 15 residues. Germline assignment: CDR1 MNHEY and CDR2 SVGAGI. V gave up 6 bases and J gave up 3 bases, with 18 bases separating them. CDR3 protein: CASSQADGPFYEQYF. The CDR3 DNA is TGTGCCAGCAGCCAAGCGGACGGACCATTCTACGAGCAGTACTTC.

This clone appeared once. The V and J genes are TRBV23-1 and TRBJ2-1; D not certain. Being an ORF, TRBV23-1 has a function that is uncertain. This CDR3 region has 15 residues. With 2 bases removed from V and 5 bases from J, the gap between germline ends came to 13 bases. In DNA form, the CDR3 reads TGCGCCAGCAGTCAAATAGCCCCCGGTCACAATGAGCAGTTCTTC. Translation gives CASSQIAPGHNEQFF.

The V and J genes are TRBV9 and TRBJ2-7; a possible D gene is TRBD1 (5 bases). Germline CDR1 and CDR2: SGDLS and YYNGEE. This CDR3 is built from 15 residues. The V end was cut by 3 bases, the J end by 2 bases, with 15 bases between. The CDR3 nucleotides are TGTGCCAGCAGCGCAGAGGCAGGGAAGACCTACGAGCAGTACTTC. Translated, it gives CASSAEAGKTYEQYF.

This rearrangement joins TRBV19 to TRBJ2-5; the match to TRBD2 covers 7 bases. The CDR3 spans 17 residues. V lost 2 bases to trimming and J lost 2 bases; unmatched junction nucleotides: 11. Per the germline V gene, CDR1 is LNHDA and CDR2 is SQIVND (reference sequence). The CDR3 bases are TGTGCCAGTAGTATAACCGCTGTACCGGGGGGACAAGAGACCCAGTACTTC. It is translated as CASSITAVPGGQETQYF. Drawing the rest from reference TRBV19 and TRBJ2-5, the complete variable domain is DGGITQSPKYLFRKEGQNVTLSCEQNLNHDAMYWYRQDPGQGLRLIYYSQIVNDFQKGDIAEGYSVSREKKESFPLTVTSAQKNPTAFYLCASSITAVPGGQETQYFGPGTRLLVL.

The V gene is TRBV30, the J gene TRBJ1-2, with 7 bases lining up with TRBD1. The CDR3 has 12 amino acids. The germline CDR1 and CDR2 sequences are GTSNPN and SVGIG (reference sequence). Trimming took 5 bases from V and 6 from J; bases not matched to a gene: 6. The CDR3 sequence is CAWRTGYHGYTF. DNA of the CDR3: TGTGCCTGGCGGACAGGATATCATGGCTACACCTTC.

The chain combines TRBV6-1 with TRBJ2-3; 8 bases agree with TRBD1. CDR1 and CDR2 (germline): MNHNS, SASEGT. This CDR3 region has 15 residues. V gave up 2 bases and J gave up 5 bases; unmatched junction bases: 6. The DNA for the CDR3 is TGTGCCAGCAGTGAATCCCTCAGGGGGCGAGATACGCAGTATTTT. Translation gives CASSESLRGRDTQYF.

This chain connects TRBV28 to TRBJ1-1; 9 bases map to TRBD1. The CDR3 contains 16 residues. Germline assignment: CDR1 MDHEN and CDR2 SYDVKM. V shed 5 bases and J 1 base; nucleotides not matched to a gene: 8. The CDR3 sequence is CASSPGTGSGNTEAFF. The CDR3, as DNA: TGTGCCAGCAGTCCTGGGACAGGGAGTGGGAACACTGAAGCTTTCTTT.

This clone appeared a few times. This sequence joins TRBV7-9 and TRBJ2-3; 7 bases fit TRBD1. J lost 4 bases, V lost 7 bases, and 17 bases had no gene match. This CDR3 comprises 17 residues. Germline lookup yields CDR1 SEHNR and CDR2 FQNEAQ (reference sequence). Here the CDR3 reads CASTSLEGAPGPDTQYF. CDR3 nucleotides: TGTGCCAGCACCTCGCTCGAGGGGGCTCCTGGCCCAGATACGCAGTATTTT.

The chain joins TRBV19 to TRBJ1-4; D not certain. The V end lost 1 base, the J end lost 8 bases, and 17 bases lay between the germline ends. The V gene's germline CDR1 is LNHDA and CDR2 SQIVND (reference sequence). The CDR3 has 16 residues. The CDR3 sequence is CASSIGRSNSGEKLFF. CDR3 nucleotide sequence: TGTGCCAGTAGTATAGGAAGATCTAACAGCGGAGAAAAACTGTTTTTT.

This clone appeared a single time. DNA for the CDR3: TGTGCCAGCAGGCCGGGACTAGCGGCGAACACCGGGGAGCTGTTTTTT. Its translation is CASRPGLAANTGELFF. The rearrangement uses TRBV2 and TRBJ2-2; 11 nucleotides align to TRBD2. Germline-derived CDR1 and CDR2 are SNHLY and FYNNEI. V lost 6 bases, J lost 0 bases, and 3 bases stayed unmatched. The CDR3 extends over 16 amino acids.

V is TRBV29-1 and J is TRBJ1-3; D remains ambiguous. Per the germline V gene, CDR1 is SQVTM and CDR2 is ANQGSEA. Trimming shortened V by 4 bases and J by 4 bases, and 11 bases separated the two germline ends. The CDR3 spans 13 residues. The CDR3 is CSVVDPRGNTIYF. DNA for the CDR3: TGCAGCGTTGTGGATCCGAGGGGAAACACCATATATTTT.

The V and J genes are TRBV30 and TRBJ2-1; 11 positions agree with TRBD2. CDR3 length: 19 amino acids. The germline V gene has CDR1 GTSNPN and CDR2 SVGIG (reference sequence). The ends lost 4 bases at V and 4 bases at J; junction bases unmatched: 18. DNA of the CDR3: TGTGCCTGGAAAGGGCTAGCGGGGGGCCTTACCGAAGTATACAATGAGCAGTTCTTC. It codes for CAWKGLAGGLTEVYNEQFF.